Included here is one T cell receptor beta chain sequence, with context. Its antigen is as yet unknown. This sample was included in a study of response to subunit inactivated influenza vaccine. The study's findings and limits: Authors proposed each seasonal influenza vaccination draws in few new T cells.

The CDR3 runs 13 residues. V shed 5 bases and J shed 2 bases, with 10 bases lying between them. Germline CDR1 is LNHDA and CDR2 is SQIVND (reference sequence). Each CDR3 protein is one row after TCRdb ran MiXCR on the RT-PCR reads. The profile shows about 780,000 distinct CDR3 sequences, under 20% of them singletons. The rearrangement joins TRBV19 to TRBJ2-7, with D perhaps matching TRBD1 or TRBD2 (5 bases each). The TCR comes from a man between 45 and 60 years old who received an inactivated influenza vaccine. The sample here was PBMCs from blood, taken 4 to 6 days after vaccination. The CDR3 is CASSPRDAYEQYF. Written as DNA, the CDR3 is TGTGCCAGTAGTCCACGGGACGCCTACGAGCAGTACTTC.